The 4 T cell receptor beta chains presented below share a single source sample, sequenced in a study of blood T cell repertoires in COVID-19. Assay: immunoSEQ multiplex PCR; the TCRdb copy retains only in-frame clones and omits some. The sample records about 170,000 clones, roughly nine tenths being singletons. The specimen sequenced was peripheral blood. The receptors stem from a woman in her sixties with COVID-19, enrolled during active disease.

The count of this clone is one. The V gene is TRBV7-2, the J gene TRBJ1-2; D possibly corresponds to TRBD1 (5 bases). V lost 5 bases, J lost 7 bases, and 17 bases lay in between. The CDR3 length is 14 residues. Per germline, CDR1 SGHTA and CDR2 FQGNSA. The CDR3 reads CASSAGTGEGGYTF. The CDR3 region has the DNA TGTGCCAGCAGCGCCGGGACGGGAGAGGGTGGCTACACCTTC.

The chain employs TRBV9 and TRBJ2-5; a weak D match, TRBD2 (5 bases). CDR3 length: 16 residues. V gave up 0 bases and J gave up 2 bases, with 14 bases separating them. The germline gives CDR1 SGDLS, CDR2 YYNGEE. The CDR3: CASSVAAGRRQETQYF. CDR3 nucleotides: TGTGCCAGCAGCGTAGCGGCGGGCCGGCGGCAAGAGACCCAGTACTTC. The full variable domain, its missing parts supplied by reference TRBV9 and TRBJ2-5, is DSGVTQTPKHLITATGQRVTLRCSPRSGDLSVYWYQQSLDQGLQFLIQYYNGEERAKGNILERFSAQQFPDLHSELNLSSLELGDSALYFCASSVAAGRRQETQYFGPGTRLLVL.

For this clone: The same CDR3 arises from other DNA sequences in this sample as well. The rearrangement uses TRBV4-3 and TRBJ2-1, with 9 positions matching TRBD2. V lost 4 bases to trimming and J lost 1 base; unmatched junction nucleotides: 2. This CDR3 is 15 amino acids long. The germline V gene has CDR1 LGHNA and CDR2 YSLEER. Here the CDR3 DNA reads TGCGCCAGCAGCCGAGCGGGAGGATCCTACAATGAGCAGTTCTTC. Amino acid sequence: CASSRAGGSYNEQFF.

This clone has just one count. The genes are TRBV28 and TRBJ2-7; D is perhaps TRBD2 (5 bases). The CDR3 covers 13 residues. V lost 5 bases and J 2 bases, leaving 10 bases between the germline ends. The germline V gene encodes CDR1 MDHEN and CDR2 SYDVKM. The CDR3 nucleotides read TGTGCCAGCAGTCCCGCCGGGGCCTACGAGCAGTACTTC. Translating it yields CASSPAGAYEQYF.